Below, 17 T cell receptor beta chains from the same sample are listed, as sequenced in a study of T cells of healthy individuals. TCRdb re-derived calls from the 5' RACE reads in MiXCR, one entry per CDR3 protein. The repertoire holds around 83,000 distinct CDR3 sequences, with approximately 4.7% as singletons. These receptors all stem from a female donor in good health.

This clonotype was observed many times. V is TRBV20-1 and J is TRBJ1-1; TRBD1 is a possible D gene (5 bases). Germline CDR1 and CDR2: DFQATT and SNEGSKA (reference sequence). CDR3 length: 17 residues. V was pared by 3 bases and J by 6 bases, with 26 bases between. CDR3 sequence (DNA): TGCAGTGCTAGGGGGGGACTGGGGAGTTTGAGGGCCTCTGAAGCTTTCTTT. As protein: CSARGGLGSLRASEAFF.

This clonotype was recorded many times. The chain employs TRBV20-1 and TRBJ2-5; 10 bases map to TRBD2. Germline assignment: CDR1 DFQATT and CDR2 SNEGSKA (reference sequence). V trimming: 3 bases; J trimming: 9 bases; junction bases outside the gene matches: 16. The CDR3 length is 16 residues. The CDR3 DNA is TGCAGTGCTAGTCACTCTAGCGGGAGTTTCGTAGCGGCCCAGTACTTC. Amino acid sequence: CSASHSSGSFVAAQYF.

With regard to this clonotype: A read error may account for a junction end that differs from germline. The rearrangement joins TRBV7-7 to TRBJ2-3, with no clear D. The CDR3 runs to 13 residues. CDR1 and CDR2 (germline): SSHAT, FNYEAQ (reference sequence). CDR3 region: CASSSQTYAMQYF. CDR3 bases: TGTGCTAGCAGCTCCCAGACCTACGCAATGCAGTATTTT.

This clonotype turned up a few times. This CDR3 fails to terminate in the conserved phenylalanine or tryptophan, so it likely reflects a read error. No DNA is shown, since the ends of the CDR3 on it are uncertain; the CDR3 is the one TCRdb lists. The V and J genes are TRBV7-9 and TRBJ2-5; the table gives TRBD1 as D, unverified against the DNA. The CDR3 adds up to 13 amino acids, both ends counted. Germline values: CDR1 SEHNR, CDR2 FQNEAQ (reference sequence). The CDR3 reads CASSLGPGQGFEV.

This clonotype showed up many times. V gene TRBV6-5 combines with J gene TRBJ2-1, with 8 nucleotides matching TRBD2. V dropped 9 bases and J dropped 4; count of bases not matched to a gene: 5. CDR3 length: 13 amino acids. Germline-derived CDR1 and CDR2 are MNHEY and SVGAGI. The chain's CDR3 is CASASGSYNEQFF. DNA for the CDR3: TGTGCCAGTGCCAGCGGGAGTTACAATGAGCAGTTCTTC.

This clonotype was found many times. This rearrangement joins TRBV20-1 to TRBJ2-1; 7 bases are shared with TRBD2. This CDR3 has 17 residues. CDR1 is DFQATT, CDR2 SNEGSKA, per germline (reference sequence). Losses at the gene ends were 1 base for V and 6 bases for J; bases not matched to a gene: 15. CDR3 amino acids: CSARAQIAGWGSNEQFF. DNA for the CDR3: TGCAGTGCTAGAGCCCAAATAGCGGGTTGGGGCTCCAATGAGCAGTTCTTC.

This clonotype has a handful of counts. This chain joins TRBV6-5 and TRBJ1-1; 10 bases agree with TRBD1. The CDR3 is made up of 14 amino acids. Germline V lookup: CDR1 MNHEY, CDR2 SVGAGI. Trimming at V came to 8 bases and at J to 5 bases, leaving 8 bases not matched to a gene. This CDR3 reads CASLGDRGGTEAFF. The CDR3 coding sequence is TGTGCCAGCCTTGGGGACAGGGGTGGGACTGAAGCTTTCTTT.

The CDR3 spells CASSGQGGYYTGELFF. The CDR3 DNA sequence: TGTGCCAGCAGCGGGCAGGGCGGATACTACACCGGGGAGCTGTTTTTT. This chain joins TRBV9 and TRBJ2-2; D possibly corresponds to TRBD1 (5 bases). The germline gives CDR1 SGDLS, CDR2 YYNGEE. V gave up 3 bases and J gave up 3 bases, with 15 bases separating them. The CDR3 extends over 16 amino acids.

The CDR3 bases are TGTGCCTGGACCCGGCCTAGCCGGGAGCAGTTCTTC. This gives the protein CAWTRPSREQFF. The V gene is TRBV30, the J gene TRBJ2-1, with D possibly being TRBD2 (5 bases). This CDR3 contains 12 residues. CDR1 is GTSNPN and CDR2 is SVGIG in the germline V gene (reference sequence). Trimming took 4 bases from V and 10 from J, leaving 14 bases between them.

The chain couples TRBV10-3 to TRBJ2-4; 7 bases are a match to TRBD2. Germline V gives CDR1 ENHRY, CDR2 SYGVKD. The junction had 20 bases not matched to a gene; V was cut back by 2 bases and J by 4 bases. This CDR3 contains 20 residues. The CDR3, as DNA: TGTGCCATCAGTGAGGGGGCGGGAGCTCCCTGGGGCCTCCCTAAAAACATTCAGTACTTC. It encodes CAISEGAGAPWGLPKNIQYF.

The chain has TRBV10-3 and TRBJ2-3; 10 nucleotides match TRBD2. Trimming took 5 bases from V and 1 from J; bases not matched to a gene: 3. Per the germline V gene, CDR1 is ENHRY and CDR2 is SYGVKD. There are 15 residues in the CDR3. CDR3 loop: CAISPGTSGTDTQYF. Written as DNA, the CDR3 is TGTGCCATCAGTCCCGGGACTAGCGGCACAGATACGCAGTATTTT.

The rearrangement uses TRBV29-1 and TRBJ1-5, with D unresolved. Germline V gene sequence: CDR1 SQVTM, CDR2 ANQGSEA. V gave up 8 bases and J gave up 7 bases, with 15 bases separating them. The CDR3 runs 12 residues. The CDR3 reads CSSGSPPQPQHF. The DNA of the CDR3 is TGCAGCTCGGGGAGCCCACCGCAGCCCCAGCATTTT.

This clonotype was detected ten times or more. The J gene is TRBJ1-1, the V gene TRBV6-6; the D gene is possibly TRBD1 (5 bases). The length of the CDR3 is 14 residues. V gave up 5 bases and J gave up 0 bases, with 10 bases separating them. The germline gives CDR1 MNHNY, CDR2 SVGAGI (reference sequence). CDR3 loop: CASSDGAVNTEAFF. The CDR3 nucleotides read TGTGCCAGCAGTGATGGGGCAGTGAACACTGAAGCTTTCTTT.

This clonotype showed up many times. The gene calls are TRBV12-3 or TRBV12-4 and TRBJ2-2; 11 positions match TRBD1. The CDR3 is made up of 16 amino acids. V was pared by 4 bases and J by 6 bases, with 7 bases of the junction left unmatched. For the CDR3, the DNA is TGTGCCAGCAGTTATCCGGGACAGGGGGAATCCGGGGAGCTGTTTTTT. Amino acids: CASSYPGQGESGELFF.

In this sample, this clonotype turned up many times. CDR3 loop: CASSLVSRENEQFF. Here the CDR3 DNA reads TGTGCCAGCAGCTTAGTAAGTAGGGAGAATGAGCAGTTCTTC. This sequence joins TRBV11-2 and TRBJ2-1; maybe TRBD2 (5 bases). Germline CDR1 and CDR2: SGHAT and FQNNGV. Trimming pared 1 base from V and 7 bases from J, leaving 11 bases between. The CDR3 runs to 14 residues. Filled out from reference TRBV11-2 and TRBJ2-1, the complete variable domain reads EAGVAQSPRYKIIEKRQSVAFWCNPISGHATLYWYQQILGQGPKLLIQFQNNGVVDDSQLPKDRFSAERLKGVDSTLKIQPAKLEDSAVYLCASSLVSRENEQFFGPGTRLTVL.

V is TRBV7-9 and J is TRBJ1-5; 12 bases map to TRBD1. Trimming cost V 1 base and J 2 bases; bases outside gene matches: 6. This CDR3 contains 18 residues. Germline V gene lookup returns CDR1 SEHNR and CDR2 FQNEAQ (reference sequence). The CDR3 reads CASSLGGTGGRGNQPQHF. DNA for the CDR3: TGTGCCAGCAGCTTAGGCGGGACAGGGGGCCGGGGCAATCAGCCCCAGCATTTT.

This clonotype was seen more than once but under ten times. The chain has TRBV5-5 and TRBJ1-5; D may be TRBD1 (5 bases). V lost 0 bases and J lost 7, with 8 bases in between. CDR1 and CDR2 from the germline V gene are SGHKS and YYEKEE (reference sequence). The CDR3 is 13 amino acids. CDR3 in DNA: TGTGCCAGCAGCTTGGAATGGGGGCAGCCCCAGCATTTT. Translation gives CASSLEWGQPQHF.